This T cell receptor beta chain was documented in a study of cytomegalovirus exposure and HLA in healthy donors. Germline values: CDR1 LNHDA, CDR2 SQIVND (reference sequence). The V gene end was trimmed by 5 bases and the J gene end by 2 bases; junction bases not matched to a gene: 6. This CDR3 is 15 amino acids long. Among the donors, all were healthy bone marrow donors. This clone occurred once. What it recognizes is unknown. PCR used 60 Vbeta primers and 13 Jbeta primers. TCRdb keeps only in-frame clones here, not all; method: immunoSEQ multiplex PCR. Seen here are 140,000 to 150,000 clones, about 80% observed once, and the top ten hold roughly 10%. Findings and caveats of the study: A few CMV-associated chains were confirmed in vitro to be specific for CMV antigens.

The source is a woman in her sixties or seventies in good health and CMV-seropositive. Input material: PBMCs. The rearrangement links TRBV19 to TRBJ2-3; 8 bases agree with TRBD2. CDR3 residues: CASSPLAGSTDTQYF. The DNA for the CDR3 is TGTGCCAGTAGTCCCCTAGCGGGTTCCACAGATACGCAGTATTTT.